Below, 10 T cell receptor beta chains from the same sample are listed, as sequenced in a study of blood T cell repertoires in COVID-19. Produced via immunoSEQ multiplex PCR; TCRdb's table is partial and in-frame only. The table records 250,000 or so clones, around nine tenths of them present only once. Sequenced input: peripheral blood. All receptors derive from a man in his forties with active or convalescent COVID-19.

The chain carries TRBV4-1 and TRBJ2-7; TRBD1 might be the D (6 bases). Per the germline V gene, CDR1 is MGHRA and CDR2 is YSYEKL. CDR3 size: 13 residues. Trimming took 4 bases from V and 4 from J, leaving 11 bases between them. CDR3 region: CASSPTGPYEQYF. DNA of the CDR3: TGCGCCAGCAGCCCGACAGGTCCGTACGAGCAGTACTTC.

The chain recombines TRBV10-3 with TRBJ1-4, with a possible D match to TRBD1 (6 bases). The CDR3 is 13 amino acids. Trimming removed 5 bases from V and 4 bases from J, with 8 bases in between. The germline gives CDR1 ENHRY, CDR2 SYGVKD. This chain's CDR3 is CAISTGNNEKLFF. The CDR3 DNA reads as TGTGCCATCAGTACAGGGAATAATGAAAAACTGTTTTTT.

The chain recombines TRBV28 with TRBJ1-6; 9 nucleotides align to TRBD1. Germline V lookup: CDR1 MDHEN, CDR2 SYDVKM. This CDR3 comprises 14 residues. The ends lost 6 bases at V and 10 bases at J; junction bases unmatched: 7. Here the CDR3 DNA reads TGTGCCAGCAGGCCCGGGACAGGGTACTCACCCCTCCACTTT. As protein: CASRPGTGYSPLHF.

The chain couples TRBV6-5 to TRBJ2-5; a possible D gene is TRBD2 (5 bases). The CDR3 consists of 14 residues. Germline CDR1 is MNHEY and CDR2 is SVGAGI. The ends were cut back, 2 bases at V and 1 base at J, with 8 bases in the middle. For the CDR3, the DNA is TGTGCCAGCAGTTACGCCGGGGTCCAAGAGACCCAGTACTTC. This gives the protein CASSYAGVQETQYF.

CDR3 in DNA: TGTGCCAGCAGTTTCACCTACCGGGAAACCGGGAGAACGGGGGAGCAGTTCTTC. It codes for CASSFTYRETGRTGEQFF. The gene calls are TRBV27 and TRBJ2-1; D is possibly TRBD2 (6 bases). Trimming took 3 bases from V and 10 from J, leaving 28 bases between them. There are 18 residues in the CDR3. In germline, CDR1 is MNHEY, CDR2 SMNVEV (reference sequence).

The V gene is TRBV9, the J gene TRBJ1-6; TRBD1 agrees at 7 bases. The V gene's germline CDR1 is SGDLS and CDR2 YYNGEE. V lost 3 bases and J lost 10; bases outside the gene matches: 13. CDR3 length equals 16 residues. In DNA form, the CDR3 reads TGTGCCAGCAGCGAGCGCCAGGGGGTGGCTAACTCACCCCTCCACTTT. Its translation: CASSERQGVANSPLHF.

The CDR3 here is CASSPDGGDYEQYF. The CDR3, as DNA: TGCGCCAGCAGCCCAGATGGGGGGGATTACGAGCAGTACTTC. The chain employs TRBV4-1 and TRBJ2-7; 7 bases fit TRBD2. This CDR3 has 14 residues. V gave up 4 bases and J gave up 4 bases; unmatched junction bases: 7. Germline V lookup: CDR1 MGHRA, CDR2 YSYEKL.

This chain uses TRBV9 with TRBJ1-6; 9 nucleotides match TRBD1. The CDR3 extends over 15 amino acids. The germline gives CDR1 SGDLS, CDR2 YYNGEE. The V gene end was trimmed by 0 bases and the J gene end by 7 bases; junction bases not matched to a gene: 2. The CDR3 here is CASSVGDRVNSPLHF. CDR3 DNA: TGTGCCAGCAGCGTAGGGGACAGGGTCAATTCACCCCTCCACTTT. Looking up the rest from reference TRBV9 and TRBJ1-6 gives the full variable domain: DSGVTQTPKHLITATGQRVTLRCSPRSGDLSVYWYQQSLDQGLQFLIQYYNGEERAKGNILERFSAQQFPDLHSELNLSSLELGDSALYFCASSVGDRVNSPLHFGNGTRLTVT.

This chain uses TRBV11-2 with TRBJ2-5; D is unclear. The germline V and J ends were trimmed by 1 base and 3 bases, with 12 bases remaining between them. The germline V gene encodes CDR1 SGHAT and CDR2 FQNNGV. The CDR3 extends over 15 amino acids. Here the CDR3 DNA reads TGTGCCAGCAGCTTAGGACCAGGCCTTAAAGAGACCCAGTACTTC. Its protein product is CASSLGPGLKETQYF.

The genes are TRBV6-5 and TRBJ1-2, with 10 positions matching TRBD1. Per germline, CDR1 MNHEY and CDR2 SVGAGI. Trimming removed 10 bases from V and 5 bases from J; junction bases left unmatched: 10. This CDR3 comprises 14 residues. The CDR3 spells CATMGQGRRYGYTF. CDR3 bases: TGTGCCACCATGGGACAGGGGAGAAGGTATGGCTACACCTTC.